This T cell receptor (beta chain) was sequenced for a study of shared T cell receptors in the human thymus. J was trimmed by 4 bases and V by 6 bases; bases with no gene match: 11. From germline, CDR1 is SNHLY and CDR2 FYNNEI. The CDR3 covers 16 residues. Assay used: immunoSEQ multiplex PCR; TCRdb lists only in-frame clones, some missing. The sample includes under 700,000 clones, 75% to 85% of them seen just once. The same data also contributed to another study, on human thymus T cells. As that report states: Donors were healthy Finnish babies undergoing corrective operations for congenital heart defects. Resections that were taken during corrective heart surgery supplied the thymus tissue. Gene usage (both V and J) appeared biased in thymic and blood repertoires. Related studies noted strongly shared thymic repertoires across unrelated people.

Sequencing input: thymocytes. This rearrangement joins TRBV2 to TRBJ2-1; 8 bases map to TRBD2. The sequence was collected from a boy less than two years old with a congenital heart defect. Here the CDR3 DNA reads TGTGCCAGCAGCCGGAGTCTAGCGGGTCATTACAATGAGCAGTTCTTC. Translation gives CASSRSLAGHYNEQFF.